This T cell receptor (beta chain) comes out of a study of T cells after yellow fever vaccination (dated by TCRdb to about 2019). Background for the entire study: The SMART-Seq v4 Ultra Low Input RNA kit was used to prepare libraries from fractions with low cell numbers. To follow T-cell clones before and after primary and booster YFV17D yellow fever vaccination, bulk TCR alpha and beta repertoires were sequenced over time. The cohort comprised two healthy male donors, one aged 18 to 29 and one aged 30 to 39 years. Bulk PBMC replicates and cell subsets were isolated from blood drawn at multiple timepoints before and after both primary and secondary immunization. On the study overall, not on this receptor specifically: Computational filtering was needed because FACS-sorted repertoires could contain abundant contaminating clonotypes from the bulk population. Most clones expanded after primary vaccination were re-detected after the booster (just under 97% of CD4 and around 88% of CD8), suggesting broad memory maintenance. The study included only a couple of donors, which limits how far the findings can be generalized. A small share of clonotypes was detected in both CD4 and CD8 compartments, with the overlap likely arising from convergent recombination. Compared with the primary T-cell response, the secondary T-cell response was faster but weaker, reaching its peak on day 5 rather than on day 15.

There are a few counts of this clonotype. This clone's antigen is unknown. No much larger clone exists at a distance of one base, and base qualities are not known. Reading the label with the study, this specimen's treatment or condition is: live attenuated yellow fever vaccine strain. At each blood-draw timepoint, two biological replicates of bulk PBMCs were obtained. A standard Ficoll-Paque protocol was used to isolate PBMCs from peripheral blood. TriZol was used to extract RNA from bulk PBMCs, CD4 and CD8 fractions, and dextramer-positive and dextramer-negative fractions. The CDR3, cysteine through phenylalanine, is 15 amino acids long. The CDR3 DNA has 45 bases and is translated from base 1. V and J are truncated by 2 bases and 1 base respectively, leaving an intervening sequence of 10 bases. This sample was sequenced with an Illumina NovaSeq 6000. TCR cDNA was made using 5'RACE template switching, a step that added a universal primer site and unique molecular identifiers. Priming for cDNA synthesis came from both the TCR alpha and TCR beta constant segments. Libraries were amplified in two PCR steps, with sample barcodes and sequencing adapters added in the second step. Sequencing of the libraries was done on either Illumina HiSeq 2500 (2x100 bp) or NovaSeq (2x150 bp). In the original analysis: MIGEC handled demultiplexing of reads and collapsing into UMI consensus sequences, while MiXCR performed V(D)J alignment. Using edgeR on replicate PBMC samples, clonotypes were called vaccine-responding if FDR was below 0.01 and the log2 fold change was above 5 up to day 15. CD4 or CD8 identity was assigned to each bulk clonotype according to whether the clonotype was present at higher abundance in the sequenced CD4 repertoire or the sequenced CD8 repertoire. TCRdb reran the public reads through fastp at Q25 and MiXCR, keeping productive beta chains. Each record represents a unique CDR3 protein, reported with the most common genes and DNA among its rows. These V and J calls are TCRdb output, not the study's own analysis. Recorded for this sample are about 310,000 distinct CDR3 sequences; around 3.6% of them occurred a single time. The top ten clonotypes cover 20% to 30% of the sample.

The specimen comprised PBMCs, sampled on the day of the yellow fever booster vaccination. The V and J segments used are TRBV12-3 or TRBV12-4 and TRBJ2-3, with the identity of the D gene unclear. This receptor was obtained from a man in his late teens or twenties who received the YFV17D yellow fever vaccine. For the CDR3, the sequence is CASSLWGGGTDTQYF. The sequence in DNA is TGTGCCAGCAGTTTATGGGGTGGGGGCACAGATACGCAGTATTTT.